This entry describes one T cell receptor (beta chain). Its matching antigen is unknown. This sample was taken from a study of CD8+ T cells in alopecia areata. Study context: Twice daily, treated patients received 5 to 10 mg of oral tofacitinib. Study-wide points: Lesional scalp displayed greater clonality than normal scalp, most notably in alopecia totalis/universalis.

The sequencing template was cDNA reverse transcribed from extracted RNA. The data were produced by immunoSEQ multiplex PCR, yet TCRdb's version contains in-frame clones alone and is incomplete. The sample holds fewer than 200,000 clones, about 60% seen once. Germline CDR1 is SGHAT and CDR2 is FQNNGV. The CDR3 runs 14 residues. V shed 2 bases, J shed 8 bases, and the junction held 4 bases outside the gene matches. Treatment indicated: oral pan-JAK inhibitor, 5-10 mg twice daily. As part of sample collection, lesional scalp punch biopsies and peripheral blood were taken from alopecia areata patients. The chain couples TRBV11-2 to TRBJ2-7; TRBD2 agrees at 12 bases. Material: CD8+ T cells sorted from blood, obtained at week 24, from a patient treated with tofacitinib. The sequence was collected from a human donor with alopecia areata. The CDR3 sequence: CASSLITSGGKQYF. The DNA for the CDR3 is TGTGCCAGCAGCTTAATAACTAGCGGGGGGAAGCAGTACTTC.